This T cell receptor (beta chain) is drawn from a study of control samples from healthy donors and cancer patients. V was shortened by 1 base and J by 5 bases, with 15 bases between the two germline ends. The CDR3 loop spans 16 amino acids. CDR1 is SGHAT, CDR2 FQNNGV, per germline. The method was immunoSEQ multiplex PCR; TCRdb's version includes in-frame clones alone and lacks a portion of them. Among around 63,000 clones, more than 75% were seen once, and the ten largest hold approximately 2.5%. The chain employs TRBV11-2 and TRBJ2-1; D unresolved. The clonotype was recovered from a woman aged 45 to 65 with head and neck cancer. Sequenced input: PBMCs. The chain's CDR3 is CASSLGRRTLDNEQFF. CDR3 bases: TGTGCCAGCAGCTTAGGTCGGCGGACGCTCGACAATGAGCAGTTCTTC.